This T cell receptor beta chain was found in a study of blood T cell repertoires in COVID-19. Study information: Collection of acute and convalescent COVID-19 samples took place in the United States, Italy and Spain.

The germline V gene encodes CDR1 DFQATT and CDR2 SNEGSKA (reference sequence). V was shortened by 3 bases and J by 11 bases, with 18 bases between the two germline ends. The length of the CDR3 is 13 residues. As handled by the study authors: From reference gene primer amplification, estimates of nucleated cell counts were derived. Clones were read by immunoSEQ multiplex PCR, and TCRdb kept only the in-frame ones, dropping some. The DNA was the basis for D and trimming; V, J and clone size are from that table. Of some 94,000 clones in the sample, roughly 89% were seen once. This receptor was taken from a man aged 70 or older with active or convalescent COVID-19. Sequencing was carried out using peripheral blood. The V call is TRBV20-1, the J call TRBJ2-3, with no clear D. This CDR3 reads CSASSRILYQQYF. CDR3 DNA sequence: TGCAGTGCTAGTTCTAGAATCCTATATCAGCAGTATTTT.